The sequence of this TCR beta chain was determined in a study of blood T cell repertoires in COVID-19. Study-wide context: The cDNA or gDNA used as material had been derived from T cells, B-cell-depleted T cells, or PBMCs.

Germline assignment: CDR1 SQVTM and CDR2 ANQGSEA. There are 13 residues in the CDR3. Between the trimmed V and J ends, which lost 3 bases and 5 bases, there was a span of 13 bases. Sequencing was performed with immunoSEQ multiplex PCR; in TCRdb, only in-frame clones are kept and a portion is missing. The table records roughly 100,000 clones, approximately 84% of them present only once. Sequenced input: peripheral blood. The receptor was isolated from a man in his 60s with acute or convalescent COVID-19. The V call is TRBV29-1, the J call TRBJ2-5, with D tentatively TRBD2 (6 bases). CDR3 nucleotides: TGCAGCGTTGAGGGACTCACCGGTGAGACCCAGTACTTC. Amino acid sequence: CSVEGLTGETQYF.